This TCR beta chain was retrieved from a study of graft-versus-host responses after intestinal transplantation. This table comes from immunoSEQ multiplex PCR, and its TCRdb copy is limited to in-frame clones, with some not included. The sample has 95,000 to 150,000 clones, about 95% seen once. Concerning this clone itself: Antigen unknown.

The CDR3 has 13 amino acids. V gave up 4 bases and J gave up 6 bases; unmatched junction bases: 3. Germline V lookup: CDR1 MNHNS, CDR2 SASEGT. Study-wide findings and caveats: Association was observed between peak circulating GvH clone levels and early post-transplant HvG declines. In recipient marrow, GvH clones were found, and some appeared first in ileum or blood. High graft-versus-host to host-versus-graft clonal ratios were seen in allografts of patients with graft-donor T cell macrochimerism.

The sequence derives from a human donor who received an intestinal transplant. Here the sequenced sample was unstimulated CD8+ T cells sorted from spleen or lymph node cells, taken before intestinal transplant. V is TRBV6-1 and J is TRBJ2-7; 10 bases align to TRBD2. For the CDR3, the DNA is TGTGCCAGCAGTGGGACTAGCGGAGCCGAGCAGTACTTC. It translates to CASSGTSGAEQYF.